The 19 T cell receptor beta chains given below trace back to one sample, sequenced in a study of PD-1 blockade in classical Hodgkin lymphoma. Relapses following autologous stem cell transplantation were seen in all patients, with brentuximab vedotin exposure varying. Repertoires were generated with immunoSEQ multiplex PCR, while TCRdb's copy carries only in-frame clones and drops some. The sample includes about 26,000 clones, around 70% seen only once; the top ten take roughly 10%. The sample consisted of peripheral blood mononuclear cells (PBMCs), taken before the second cycle of nivolumab. These receptors were obtained from a human donor with classical Hodgkin lymphoma.

The V and J genes are TRBV7-2 and TRBJ1-4; unclear D gene. The germline gives CDR1 SGHTA, CDR2 FQGNSA. V shed 5 bases and J shed 4 bases, with 14 bases lying between them. CDR3 size: 15 residues. In nucleotides, the CDR3 is TGTGCCAGCAGCCCTGACCGGGGAGGTAATGAAAAACTGTTTTTT. Translating it yields CASSPDRGGNEKLFF.

This chain joins TRBV28 and TRBJ2-3; 10 nucleotides align to TRBD2. V lost 4 bases to trimming and J lost 0 bases; unmatched junction nucleotides: 7. This CDR3 is 17 amino acids long. Germline V CDR1 and CDR2: MDHEN, SYDVKM. The CDR3 DNA follows: TGTGCCAGCAGTTCCCCCCAACTAGCGGGGAGCACAGATACGCAGTATTTT. Translated: CASSSPQLAGSTDTQYF.

This clone has only a few counts. The gene calls are TRBV28 and TRBJ1-5, with 9 bases identical to TRBD1. Per germline, CDR1 MDHEN and CDR2 SYDVKM. V shed 6 bases, J shed 7 bases, and the junction held 10 bases outside the gene matches. This CDR3 has 15 amino acids. This chain's CDR3 is CASSRPGQGYQPQHF. CDR3 coding DNA: TGTGCCAGCAGCAGACCGGGACAGGGTTACCAGCCCCAGCATTTT.

V usage is TRBV5-5 and J usage is TRBJ2-7; D gene unclear. The CDR3 extends over 11 amino acids. V shed 5 bases and J shed 4 bases, with 7 bases lying between them. CDR1 is SGHKS and CDR2 is YYEKEE in the germline V gene (reference sequence). CDR3 coding DNA: TGTGCCAGCAGTCTTTTTTACGAGCAGTACTTC. Its translation: CASSLFYEQYF.

As regards this clone: At one of its ends the junction is not consistent with the germline gene, which may arise from a read error. This sequence joins TRBV6-5 and TRBJ2-6; the D is unclear. The V gene's germline CDR1 is MNHEY and CDR2 SVGAGI. The CDR3 has 14 residues. CDR3 region: CAGSQTSGANVLTF. The CDR3 DNA follows: TGTGCCGGCAGTCAAACCTCTGGGGCCAACGTCCTGACTTTC.

The genes are TRBV7-2 and TRBJ1-4; TRBD1 matches at 9 bases. V shed 6 bases, J shed 7 bases, and the junction held 9 bases outside the gene matches. The CDR3 runs 15 residues. Germline V CDR1 and CDR2: SGHTA, FQGNSA. CDR3 nucleotide sequence: TGTGCCAGCAGTTTCGGACAGGGGCTGGGTGAAAAACTGTTTTTT. Amino acids: CASSFGQGLGEKLFF. The full variable domain, rest sourced from reference TRBV7-2 and TRBJ1-4, is GAGVSQSPSNKVTEKGKDVELRCDPISGHTALYWYRQSLGQGLEFLIYFQGNSAPDKSGLPSDRFSAERTGGSVSTLTIQRTQQEDSAVYLCASSFGQGLGEKLFFGSGTQLSVL.

The sample holds a few counts of this clone. The rearrangement joins TRBV21-1 to TRBJ1-6; the table assigns TRBD1, which was not confirmed against the DNA. TRBV21-1 has pseudogene status. The CDR3 is made up of 19 amino acids. The CDR3 coding sequence is TGTGCCAGCAGAGTCAGGGACGGGACAGGGCAATTTGTTTGGTCACCCCTCCACTTT. Protein product: CASRVRDGTGQFVWSPLHF.

This chain uses TRBV7-9 with TRBJ1-2; the D is unclear. The V end was cut by 5 bases, the J end by 2 bases, with 15 bases between. Looked up from germline, CDR1 is SEHNR and CDR2 is FQNEAQ (reference sequence). The CDR3 has 15 amino acids. CDR3 amino acids: CASSPFVEPNYGYTF. The CDR3 bases are TGTGCCAGCAGCCCATTTGTCGAGCCCAACTATGGCTACACCTTC.

The CDR3 nucleotides are TGCGCCAGCAGAGATGGGACAGGGCGTAATGAAAAACTGTTTTTT. Its protein product is CASRDGTGRNEKLFF. V is TRBV5-1 and J is TRBJ1-4, with 9 positions matching TRBD1. CDR3 length: 15 amino acids. CDR1 is SGHRS, CDR2 YFSETQ, per germline. V shed 5 bases, J shed 4 bases, and the junction held 6 bases outside the gene matches.

This rearrangement joins TRBV4-3 to TRBJ2-3; D is undetermined. Trimming took 0 bases from V and 0 from J, leaving 16 bases between them. The CDR3 covers 18 residues. Germline CDR1 LGHNA, CDR2 YSLEER. This CDR3 reads CASSQDLPAPVSTDTQYF. The CDR3 DNA is TGCGCCAGCAGCCAAGATCTCCCGGCGCCAGTTAGCACAGATACGCAGTATTTT.

This chain joins TRBV2 and TRBJ2-1; maybe TRBD1 (5 bases). This CDR3 has 10 amino acids. Germline CDR1 SNHLY, CDR2 FYNNEI. V dropped 3 bases and J dropped 15 bases, with 9 bases sitting between them. In DNA, the CDR3 is TGTGCCAGCAGTGACAGGGTTACGTTCTTC. As protein: CASSDRVTFF.

V usage is TRBV19 and J usage is TRBJ1-2; D perhaps matches TRBD1 (5 bases). The CDR3 consists of 13 residues. The V and J ends lost 8 bases and 0 bases respectively, with 10 bases between them. Germline V gene lookup returns CDR1 LNHDA and CDR2 SQIVND (reference sequence). The CDR3 region has the DNA TGTGCCAGTTGCACGGGGGCTAACTATGGCTACACCTTC. The encoded protein is CASCTGANYGYTF.

Comment on this clone: This specimen includes other DNA sequences encoding the same CDR3. The chain combines TRBV9 with TRBJ2-1; 7 bases are a match to TRBD1. V was clipped by 4 bases and J by 6 bases; unmatched bases: 13. CDR1 is SGDLS and CDR2 is YYNGEE in the germline V gene. The CDR3 length is 16 residues. The CDR3 loop reads CASSTLDQGEVNEQFF. The CDR3 coding sequence is TGTGCCAGCAGCACCCTGGATCAGGGGGAAGTCAATGAGCAGTTCTTC.

This clone appeared a few times. J is TRBJ1-3 and V is TRBV7-6; the D gene is possibly TRBD1 (6 bases). This CDR3 is 16 amino acids long. The V and J ends lost 2 bases and 1 base respectively, with 12 bases between them. The V gene's germline CDR1 is SGHVS and CDR2 FNYEAQ. In DNA form, the CDR3 reads TGTGCCAGCAGCTTAACGGGTACAGGGTCTGGAAACACCATATATTTT. Translating gives CASSLTGTGSGNTIYF. The full variable domain, rest sourced from reference TRBV7-6 and TRBJ1-3, is GAGVSQSPRYKVTKRGQDVALRCDPISGHVSLYWYRQALGQGPEFLTYFNYEAQQDKSGLPNDRFSAERPEGSISTLTIQRTEQRDSAMYRCASSLTGTGSGNTIYFGEGSWLTVV.

The V and J genes are TRBV5-5 and TRBJ2-7; TRBD2 agrees at 8 bases. CDR3 length equals 17 residues. J lost 0 bases, V lost 0 bases, and 8 bases had no gene match. The germline V gene has CDR1 SGHKS and CDR2 YYEKEE (reference sequence). The CDR3 here is CASSLERGAGGSYEQYF. DNA of the CDR3: TGTGCCAGCAGCTTGGAACGTGGCGCGGGGGGCTCCTACGAGCAGTACTTC.

The chain couples TRBV5-4 to TRBJ2-5; a possible D gene is TRBD1 (6 bases). The germline V gene encodes CDR1 SGHNT and CDR2 YYREEE (reference sequence). Trimming left V 9 bases short and J 4 bases short, with 22 bases between. CDR3 length equals 15 residues. The CDR3 is CAIPSSPDSSETQYF. In nucleotides, the CDR3 is TGTGCCATCCCCTCCTCCCCGGACAGTTCAGAGACCCAGTACTTC.

The chain has TRBV6-5 and TRBJ2-1; 7 nucleotides align to TRBD1. V lost 0 bases and J lost 9; bases outside the gene matches: 8. Germline assignment: CDR1 MNHEY and CDR2 SVGAGI. CDR3 length: 15 residues. The DNA of the CDR3 is TGTGCCAGCAGTTACTCAGACAGGGATCAGGGTGAGCAGTTCTTC. Protein sequence: CASSYSDRDQGEQFF.

The genes are TRBV10-1 and TRBJ2-5; TRBD1 matches 7 bases. The CDR3 has 15 residues. V lost 0 bases, J lost 4 bases, and 5 bases stayed unmatched. CDR1 WNHNN and CDR2 SYGVQD come from the germline V gene (reference sequence). The CDR3 coding sequence is TGCGCCAGCAGTGAGTCGACAGGGAAGGGAGAGACCCAGTACTTC. Translating gives CASSESTGKGETQYF.

The chain recombines TRBV28 with TRBJ2-7; 9 bases agree with TRBD1. CDR1 is MDHEN and CDR2 is SYDVKM in the germline V gene. J was trimmed by 1 base and V by 9 bases; bases with no gene match: 16. The CDR3 consists of 17 residues. CDR3 DNA: TGTGCCAGAATATACTCCGTTCCGGGACAGGGTTCCTACGAGCAGTACTTC. This codes for CARIYSVPGQGSYEQYF. The entire variable domain, with the rest obtained from reference TRBV28 and TRBJ2-7, is as follows: DVKVTQSSRYLVKRTGEKVFLECVQDMDHENMFWYRQDPGLGLRLIYFSYDVKMKEKGDIPEGYSVSREKKERFSLILESASTNQTSMYLCARIYSVPGQGSYEQYFGPGTRLTVT.